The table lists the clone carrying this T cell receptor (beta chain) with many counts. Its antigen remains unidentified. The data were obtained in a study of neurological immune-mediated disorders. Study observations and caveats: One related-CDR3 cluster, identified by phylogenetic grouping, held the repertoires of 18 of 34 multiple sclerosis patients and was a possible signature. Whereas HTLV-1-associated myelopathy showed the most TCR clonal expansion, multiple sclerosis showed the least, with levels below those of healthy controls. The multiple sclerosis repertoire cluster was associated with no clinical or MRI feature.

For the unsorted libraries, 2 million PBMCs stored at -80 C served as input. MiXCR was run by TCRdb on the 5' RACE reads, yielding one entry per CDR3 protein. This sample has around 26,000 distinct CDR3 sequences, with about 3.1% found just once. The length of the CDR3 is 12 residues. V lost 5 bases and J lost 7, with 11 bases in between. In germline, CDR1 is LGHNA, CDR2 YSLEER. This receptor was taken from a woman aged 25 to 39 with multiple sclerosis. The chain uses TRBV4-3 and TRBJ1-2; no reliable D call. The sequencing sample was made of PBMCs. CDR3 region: CASSSQRFGYTF. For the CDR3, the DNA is TGCGCCAGCAGCTCTCAGAGGTTTGGCTACACCTTC.